Below, 11 T cell receptor beta chains from the same sample are listed, as sequenced in a study of identical twins. Using its own MiXCR run on the 5' RACE reads, TCRdb lists one record per CDR3 protein. The table has a few hundred thousand distinct CDR3 sequences, roughly an eighth seen once. These data were also reused for a study on yellow fever vaccine responses in identical twins.

What was sequenced was CD4+ T cells sorted from blood. The receptors originated from a woman aged 18-29 years in good health.

The rearrangement uses TRBV20-1 and TRBJ1-1, with 9 bases fitting TRBD1. J lost 6 bases, V lost 1 base, and 6 bases had no gene match. The V gene's germline CDR1 is DFQATT and CDR2 SNEGSKA (reference sequence). This CDR3 spans 14 amino acids. In DNA form, the CDR3 reads TGCAGTGCTAGAGGGCAGGGACAGGGAGCTGAAGCTTTCTTT. Translated: CSARGQGQGAEAFF.

The gene calls are TRBV5-3 and TRBJ2-5; TRBD1 matches 12 bases. TRBV5-3 is recorded as an ORF, its role being uncertain. CDR3 length: 15 amino acids. V dropped 4 bases and J dropped 5; count of bases not matched to a gene: 6. Here the CDR3 reads CARSRGQGAKETQYF. In DNA form, the CDR3 reads TGTGCCAGAAGCAGGGGACAGGGGGCGAAGGAGACCCAGTACTTC.

The chain couples TRBV28 to TRBJ1-1, with unresolved D. CDR1 is MDHEN and CDR2 is SYDVKM in the germline V gene. This CDR3 has 14 amino acids. V lost 6 bases and J lost 2, with 13 bases in between. CDR3 nucleotide sequence: TGTGCCAGCAGGCCGCTCAGAAGCAACACTGAAGCTTTCTTT. This encodes CASRPLRSNTEAFF.

The genes are TRBV7-2 and TRBJ2-6, with TRBD1 as a possible D gene (6 bases). The V end lost 11 bases, the J end lost 1 base, and 18 bases lay between the germline ends. This CDR3 has 16 amino acids. From germline, CDR1 is SGHTA and CDR2 FQGNSA. CDR3 bases: TGTGCCCAGGGGAGCGGAGAAGGGTCTGGGGCCAACGTCCTGACTTTC. Amino acid sequence: CAQGSGEGSGANVLTF.

The sample holds many counts of this clonotype. The chain has TRBV28 and TRBJ1-1; a weak D match, TRBD1 (6 bases). From germline, CDR1 is MDHEN and CDR2 SYDVKM. CDR3 length: 14 residues. Trimming left V 5 bases short and J 0 bases short, with 10 bases between. DNA for the CDR3: TGTGCCAGCAGTGGGGGGGCCCTGAACACTGAAGCTTTCTTT. Translating gives CASSGGALNTEAFF.

The rearrangement uses TRBV27 and TRBJ2-1; 8 bases align to TRBD1. The germline CDR1 and CDR2 sequences are MNHEY and SMNVEV (reference sequence). V lost 5 bases and J lost 7; bases outside the gene matches: 10. The CDR3 loop spans 15 amino acids. CDR3 residues: CASSGRGQAPNEQFF. The DNA of the CDR3 is TGTGCCAGCAGTGGCAGGGGGCAGGCCCCTAATGAGCAGTTCTTC.

The chain is built from TRBV19 and TRBJ2-7; tentative D call: TRBD2 (7 bases). The CDR3 totals 16 residues. CDR1 and CDR2 from the germline V gene are LNHDA and SQIVND (reference sequence). The germline V and J ends were trimmed by 8 bases and 5 bases, with 25 bases remaining between them. The CDR3 nucleotides read TGTGCCAGTTCTCCGGGGGGCACAACGGGAGTGGACGAGCAGTACTTC. Its translation is CASSPGGTTGVDEQYF. The whole variable domain, remainder taken from reference TRBV19 and TRBJ2-7, is DGGITQSPKYLFRKEGQNVTLSCEQNLNHDAMYWYRQDPGQGLRLIYYSQIVNDFQKGDIAEGYSVSREKKESFPLTVTSAQKNPTAFYLCASSPGGTTGVDEQYFGPGTRLTVT.

This clonotype appeared a few times. The CDR3 coding sequence is TGTGCCAGCAGCGAGGACAGGGCCTACGAGCAGTACTTC. This encodes CASSEDRAYEQYF. V is TRBV27 and J is TRBJ2-7; 8 bases are shared with TRBD1. Germline V gives CDR1 MNHEY, CDR2 SMNVEV (reference sequence). The CDR3 length is 13 residues. The ends lost 6 bases at V and 2 bases at J; junction bases unmatched: 3.

A few counts support this clonotype. The chain couples TRBV29-1 to TRBJ2-5, with D unresolved. Germline V lookup: CDR1 SQVTM, CDR2 ANQGSEA. Trimming removed 6 bases at V and 5 bases at J, with 10 bases between. The CDR3 has 11 residues. DNA for the CDR3: TGCAGCGTACTGGGGTGGGAGACCCAGTACTTC. It specifies CSVLGWETQYF. The full variable domain, with the rest looked up from reference TRBV29-1 and TRBJ2-5, is SAVISQKPSRDICQRGTSLTIQCQVDSQVTMMFWYRQQPGQSLTLIATANQGSEATYESGFVIDKFPISRPNLTFSTLTVSNMSPEDSSIYLCSVLGWETQYFGPGTRLLVL.

V and J are TRBV24-1 and TRBJ2-1; tentatively, D is TRBD1 or TRBD2 (6 bases each). From germline, CDR1 is KGHDR and CDR2 SFDVKD. This CDR3 has 16 amino acids. The V end lost 10 bases, the J end lost 4 bases, and 22 bases lay between the germline ends. CDR3 sequence: CATGKGRGDRYNEQFF. CDR3 bases: TGTGCCACGGGGAAAGGTAGGGGGGATAGGTACAATGAGCAGTTCTTC.

This clonotype was counted a few times. The chain joins TRBV20-1 to TRBJ1-1; no reliable D call. Germline V CDR1 and CDR2: DFQATT, SNEGSKA (reference sequence). The CDR3 has 12 amino acids. The V gene lost 2 bases and the J gene lost 4 bases, with 8 bases spanning the gap. Here the CDR3 DNA reads TGCAGTGCTAGAAGCAAAGCCACTGAAGCTTTCTTT. Translated: CSARSKATEAFF.